This T cell receptor (beta chain) came from a study of T cells in localized non-small cell lung cancer. The study, taken as a whole, reports: Clonality of T cells reached its maximum in uninvolved adjacent lung, surpassing tumor. A higher density of T cells in blood coincided with extended overall survival. Multi-region tumor sequencing was not done, so intratumor heterogeneity could not be excluded. In adjacent lung, a median around 50 of the top 100 tumor clones were found.

Germline V gene lookup returns CDR1 SNHLY and CDR2 FYNNEI. J was trimmed by 2 bases and V by 5 bases; bases with no gene match: 7. The CDR3 consists of 15 residues. Sequencing used immunoSEQ multiplex PCR; TCRdb keeps in-frame clones, though not all of them. The table has 50,000 or so clones, around 86% seen once. A note on this clone: Its antigen remains unknown.

This TCR was recovered from a female donor aged 60 or older with stage II squamous cell lung carcinoma. The chain carries TRBV2 and TRBJ2-3; 7 positions agree with TRBD2. The input for sequencing was peripheral blood, taken before any cancer treatment. Written as DNA, the CDR3 is TGTGCCAGCAGTCCAGGAGCGGGGAACACAGATACGCAGTATTTT. Amino acids: CASSPGAGNTDTQYF.